This T cell receptor (beta chain) was sequenced during a study of T cells in Graves' hyperthyroidism and ophthalmopathy. This clonotype was seen ten or more times. Trimming pared 2 bases from V and 11 bases from J, leaving 15 bases between. Germline lookup yields CDR1 MGHRA and CDR2 YSYEKL. The CDR3 has 13 amino acids. Researchers amplified the TCR beta CDR3 regions from RNA transcripts. Carried out on the TCR CDR3, a first-round RT-PCR used the HTBI primer set. MiXCR, run by TCRdb on the multiplex PCR reads, gives a single entry per CDR3 protein. The table records roughly 170,000 distinct CDR3 sequences, about 9.4% of them present only once.

V is TRBV4-1 and J is TRBJ1-1; perhaps TRBD1 as D (5 bases). Sequenced material: blood. The TCR originated in a woman under 30 with Graves' hyperthyroidism that later progressed to Graves' ophthalmopathy. CDR3 DNA: TGCGCCAGCAGCCAATTGGGGGGTGAAATGGCTTTCTTT. Its protein product is CASSQLGGEMAFF.